Shown below are 2 T cell receptor beta chains from a single sample sequenced in a study of T cells in Graves' hyperthyroidism and ophthalmopathy. Amplification of TCR beta CDR3 regions used RNA as the template. A first-round RT-PCR of the TCR CDR3 used the HTBI primer set. TCRdb reprocessed the multiplex PCR reads via MiXCR and lists one record per CDR3 protein. This table holds about 560,000 distinct CDR3 sequences, around 17% found once. Sequencing was performed on blood. The source is a woman younger than 35 with Graves' hyperthyroidism.

This chain links TRBV4-2 with TRBJ2-7, with TRBD2 as a possible D gene (5 bases). The CDR3 covers 16 residues. CDR1 and CDR2 (germline): LGHNA, YNFKEQ. Trimming took 4 bases from V and 0 from J, leaving 16 bases between them. The CDR3 here is CASSLHGDRSSYEQYF. In nucleotides, the CDR3 is TGTGCCAGCAGCCTCCACGGGGATAGGAGCTCCTACGAGCAGTACTTC.

The rearrangement joins TRBV15 to TRBJ1-5; D not resolved. V was shortened by 3 bases and J by 2 bases, with 8 bases between the two germline ends. CDR3 length: 14 amino acids. Germline CDR1 and CDR2: LNHNV and YYDKDF (reference sequence). Here the CDR3 DNA reads TGTGCCACCAGCAGTCGCGGGGGCAATCAGCCCCAGCATTTT. As protein: CATSSRGGNQPQHF.